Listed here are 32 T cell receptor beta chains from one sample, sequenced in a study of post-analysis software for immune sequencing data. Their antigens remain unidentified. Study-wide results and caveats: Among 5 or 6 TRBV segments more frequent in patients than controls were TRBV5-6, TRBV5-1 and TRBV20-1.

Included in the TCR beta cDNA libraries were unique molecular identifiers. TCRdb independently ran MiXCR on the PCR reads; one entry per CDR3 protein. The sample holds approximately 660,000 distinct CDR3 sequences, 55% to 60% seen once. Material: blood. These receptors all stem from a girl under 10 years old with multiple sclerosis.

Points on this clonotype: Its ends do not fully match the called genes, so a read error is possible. CDR3 region: CSAEFPGQGVPGELFF. CDR3 nucleotide sequence: TGCAGCGCTGAATTTCCGGGACAGGGGGTCCCCGGGGAGCTGTTTTTT. This chain joins TRBV29-1 and TRBJ2-2, with 11 bases aligning to TRBD1. This CDR3 spans 16 amino acids. The germline gives CDR1 SQVTM, CDR2 ANQGSEA.

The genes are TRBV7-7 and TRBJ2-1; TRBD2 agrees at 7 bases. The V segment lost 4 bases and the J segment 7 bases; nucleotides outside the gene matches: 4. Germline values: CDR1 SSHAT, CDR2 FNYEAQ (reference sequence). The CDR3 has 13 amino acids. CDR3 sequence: CASSYARGNEQFF. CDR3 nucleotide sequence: TGTGCCAGCAGCTACGCGCGGGGGAATGAGCAGTTCTTC.

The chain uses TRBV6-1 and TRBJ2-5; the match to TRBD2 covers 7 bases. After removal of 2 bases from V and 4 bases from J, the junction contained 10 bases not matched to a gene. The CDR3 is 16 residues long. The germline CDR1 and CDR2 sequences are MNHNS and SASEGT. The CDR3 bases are TGTGCCAGCAGTGAAAGTAGAGCGGGGAAGGGAGAGACCCAGTACTTC. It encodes CASSESRAGKGETQYF.

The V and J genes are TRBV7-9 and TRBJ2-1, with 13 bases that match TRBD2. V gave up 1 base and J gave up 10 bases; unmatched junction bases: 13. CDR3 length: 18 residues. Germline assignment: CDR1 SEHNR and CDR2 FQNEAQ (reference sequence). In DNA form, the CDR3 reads TGTGCCAGCAGCTTAGGGATTACTAGCGGGAGGGCCTCTGACGAGCAGTTCTTC. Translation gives CASSLGITSGRASDEQFF.

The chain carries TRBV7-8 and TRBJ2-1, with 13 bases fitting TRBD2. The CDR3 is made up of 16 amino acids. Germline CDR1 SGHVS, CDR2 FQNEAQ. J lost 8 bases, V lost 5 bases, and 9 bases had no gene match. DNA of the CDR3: TGTGCCAGCAGCCCCCTACTAGCGGGAGGGCCGGATGAGCAGTTCTTC. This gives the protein CASSPLLAGGPDEQFF.

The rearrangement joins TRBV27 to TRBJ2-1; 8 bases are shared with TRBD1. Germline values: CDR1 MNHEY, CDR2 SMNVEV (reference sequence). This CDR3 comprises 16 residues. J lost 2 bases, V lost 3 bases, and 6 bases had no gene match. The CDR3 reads CASSLSNRGAYNEQFF. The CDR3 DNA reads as TGTGCCAGCAGTTTGAGTAACAGGGGGGCCTACAATGAGCAGTTCTTC.

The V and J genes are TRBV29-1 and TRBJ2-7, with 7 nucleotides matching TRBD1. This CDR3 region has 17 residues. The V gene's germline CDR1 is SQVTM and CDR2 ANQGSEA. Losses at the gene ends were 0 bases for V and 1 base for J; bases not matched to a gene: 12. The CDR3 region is CSVEDVARQGISYEQYF. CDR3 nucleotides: TGCAGCGTTGAAGATGTTGCGAGACAGGGAATTTCCTACGAGCAGTACTTC.

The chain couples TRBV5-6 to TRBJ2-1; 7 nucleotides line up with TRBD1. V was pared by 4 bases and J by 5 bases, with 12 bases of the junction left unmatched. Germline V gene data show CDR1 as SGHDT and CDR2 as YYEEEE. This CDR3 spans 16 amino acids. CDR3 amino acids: CASSNIQGFQDNEQFF. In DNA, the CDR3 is TGTGCCAGCAGCAATATACAGGGGTTCCAGGACAATGAGCAGTTCTTC. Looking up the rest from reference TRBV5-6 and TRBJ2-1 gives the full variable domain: DAGVTQSPTHLIKTRGQQVTLRCSPKSGHDTVSWYQQALGQGPQFIFQYYEEEERQRGNFPDRFSGHQFPNYSSELNVNALLLGDSALYLCASSNIQGFQDNEQFFGPGTRLTVL.

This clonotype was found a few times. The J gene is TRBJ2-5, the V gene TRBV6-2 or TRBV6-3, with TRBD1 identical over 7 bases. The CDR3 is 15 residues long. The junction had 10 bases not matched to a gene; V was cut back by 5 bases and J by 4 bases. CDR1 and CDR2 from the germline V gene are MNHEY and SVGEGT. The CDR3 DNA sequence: TGTGCCAGCAGTCGTACTACGACAGGGTCAGAGACCCAGTACTTC. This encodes CASSRTTTGSETQYF.

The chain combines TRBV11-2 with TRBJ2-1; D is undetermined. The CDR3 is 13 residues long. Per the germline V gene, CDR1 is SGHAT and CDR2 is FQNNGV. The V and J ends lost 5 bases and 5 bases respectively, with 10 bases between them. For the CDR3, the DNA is TGTGCCAGCAGCATAATCCCAGACAATGAGCAGTTCTTC. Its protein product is CASSIIPDNEQFF.

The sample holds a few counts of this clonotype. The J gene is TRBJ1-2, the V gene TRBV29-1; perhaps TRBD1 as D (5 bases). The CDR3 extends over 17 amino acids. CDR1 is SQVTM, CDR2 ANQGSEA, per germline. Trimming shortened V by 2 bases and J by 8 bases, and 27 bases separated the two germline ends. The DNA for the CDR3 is TGCAGCGTTGAAAATAGATGGGTGGAAGGGGATGTTTACGGCTACACCTTC. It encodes CSVENRWVEGDVYGYTF.

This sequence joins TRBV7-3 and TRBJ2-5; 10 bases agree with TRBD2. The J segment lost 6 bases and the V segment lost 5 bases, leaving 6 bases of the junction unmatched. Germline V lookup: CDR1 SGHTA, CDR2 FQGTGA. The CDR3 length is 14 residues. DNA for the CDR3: TGTGCCAGCAGCCCCGGGACTAGCGCGAAGACCCAGTACTTC. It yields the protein CASSPGTSAKTQYF.

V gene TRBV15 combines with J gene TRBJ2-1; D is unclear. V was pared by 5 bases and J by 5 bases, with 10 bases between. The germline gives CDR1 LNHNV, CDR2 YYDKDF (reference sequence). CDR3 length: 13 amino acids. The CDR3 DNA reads TGTGCCACCAGCGCGGTTAGAAACAATGAGCAGTTCTTC. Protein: CATSAVRNNEQFF.

For the CDR3, the DNA is TGTGCCAGCAGCTTACCCCGTGGGGGGGTCTCCGGGGAGCTGTTTTTT. The encoded protein is CASSLPRGGVSGELFF. V is TRBV7-2 and J is TRBJ2-2; 7 nucleotides align to TRBD2. CDR3 length equals 16 residues. Germline-derived CDR1 and CDR2 are SGHTA and FQGNSA. The junction had 9 bases not matched to a gene; V was cut back by 2 bases and J by 6 bases. The full variable domain, its missing parts supplied by reference TRBV7-2 and TRBJ2-2, is GAGVSQSPSNKVTEKGKDVELRCDPISGHTALYWYRQSLGQGLEFLIYFQGNSAPDKSGLPSDRFSAERTGGSVSTLTIQRTQQEDSAVYLCASSLPRGGVSGELFFGEGSRLTVL.

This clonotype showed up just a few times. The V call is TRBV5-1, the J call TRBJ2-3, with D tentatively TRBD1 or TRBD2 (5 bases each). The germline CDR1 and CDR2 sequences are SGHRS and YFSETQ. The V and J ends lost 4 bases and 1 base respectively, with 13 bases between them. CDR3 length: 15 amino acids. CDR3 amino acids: CASSPRDPGTDTQYF. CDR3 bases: TGCGCCAGCAGCCCAAGGGACCCTGGCACAGATACGCAGTATTTT.

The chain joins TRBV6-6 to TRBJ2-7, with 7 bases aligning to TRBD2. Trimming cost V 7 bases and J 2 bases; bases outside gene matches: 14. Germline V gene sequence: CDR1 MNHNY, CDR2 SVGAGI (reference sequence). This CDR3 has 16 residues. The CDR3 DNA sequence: TGTGCCAGCACCGGTGGAGGTGGCGGGAGTGCCTACGAGCAGTACTTC. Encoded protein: CASTGGGGGSAYEQYF.

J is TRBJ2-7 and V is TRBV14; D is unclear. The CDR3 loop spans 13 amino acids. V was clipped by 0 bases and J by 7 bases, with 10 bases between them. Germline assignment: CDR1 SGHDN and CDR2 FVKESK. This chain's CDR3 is CASSQELGSEQYF. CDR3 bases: TGTGCCAGCAGCCAAGAGTTGGGAAGTGAGCAGTACTTC. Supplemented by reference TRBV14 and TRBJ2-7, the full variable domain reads EAGVTQFPSHSVIEKGQTVTLRCDPISGHDNLYWYRRVMGKEIKFLLHFVKESKQDESGMPNNRFLAERTGGTYSTLKVQPAELEDSGVYFCASSQELGSEQYFGPGTRLTVT.

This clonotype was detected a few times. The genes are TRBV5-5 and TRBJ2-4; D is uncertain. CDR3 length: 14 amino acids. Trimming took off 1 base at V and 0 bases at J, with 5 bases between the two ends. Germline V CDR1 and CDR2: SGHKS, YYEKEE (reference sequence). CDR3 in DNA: TGTGCCAGCAGCTTGCTCCTAGCCAAAAACATTCAGTACTTC. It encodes CASSLLLAKNIQYF. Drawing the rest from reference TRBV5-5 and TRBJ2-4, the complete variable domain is DAGVTQSPTHLIKTRGQQVTLRCSPISGHKSVSWYQQVLGQGPQFIFQYYEKEERGRGNFPDRFSARQFPNYSSELNVNALLLGDSALYLCASSLLLAKNIQYFGAGTRLSVL.

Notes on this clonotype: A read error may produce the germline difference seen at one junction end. This CDR3 is CTSGGGTSGTDTQYF. Written as DNA, the CDR3 is TGTACCAGCGGTGGGGGGACTAGCGGTACAGATACGCAGTATTTT. The V call is TRBV9, the J call TRBJ2-3, with 11 bases matching TRBD2. This CDR3 region has 15 residues. Germline assignment: CDR1 SGDLS and CDR2 YYNGEE.

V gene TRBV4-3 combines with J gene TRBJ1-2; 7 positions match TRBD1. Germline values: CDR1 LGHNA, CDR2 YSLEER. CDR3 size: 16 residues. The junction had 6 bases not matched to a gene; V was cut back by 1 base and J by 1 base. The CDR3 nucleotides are TGCGCCAGCAGCCAAGCGGGGACAGTGCTTAACTATGGCTACACCTTC. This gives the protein CASSQAGTVLNYGYTF.

CDR3 in amino acids: CASSITGDSGANVLTF. In nucleotides, the CDR3 is TGCGCCAGCAGCATCACCGGAGACTCTGGGGCCAACGTCCTGACTTTC. The chain employs TRBV5-1 and TRBJ2-6, with no clear D. V gave up 4 bases and J gave up 0 bases, with 11 bases separating them. The CDR3 runs 16 residues. Looked up from germline, CDR1 is SGHRS and CDR2 is YFSETQ.

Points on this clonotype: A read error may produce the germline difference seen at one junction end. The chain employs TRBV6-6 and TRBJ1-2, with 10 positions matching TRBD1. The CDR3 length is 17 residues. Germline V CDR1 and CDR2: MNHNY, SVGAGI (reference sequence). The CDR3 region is CASSYSEGTGANYGHTF. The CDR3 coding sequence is TGTGCCAGCAGTTACTCGGAGGGGACAGGGGCGAACTATGGCCACACCTTC.

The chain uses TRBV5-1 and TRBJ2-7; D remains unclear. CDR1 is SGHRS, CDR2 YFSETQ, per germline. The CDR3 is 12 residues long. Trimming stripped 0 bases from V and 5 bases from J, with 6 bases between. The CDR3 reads CASSLVDDEQYF. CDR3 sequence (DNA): TGCGCCAGCAGCTTGGTTGACGACGAGCAGTACTTC.

DNA of the CDR3: TGTGCCAGCAGCGATCAGGCTAGCTCCTACAATGAGCAGTTCTTC. The encoded protein is CASSDQASSYNEQFF. The chain couples TRBV7-2 to TRBJ2-1; D ambiguous. Trimming took off 5 bases at V and 0 bases at J, with 11 bases between the two ends. Germline lookup yields CDR1 SGHTA and CDR2 FQGNSA. The CDR3 is 15 residues long.

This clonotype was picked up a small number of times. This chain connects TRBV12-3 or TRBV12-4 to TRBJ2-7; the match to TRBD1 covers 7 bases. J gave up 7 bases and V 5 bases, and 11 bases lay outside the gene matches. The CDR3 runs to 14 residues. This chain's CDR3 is CASSPHTGAKEQYF. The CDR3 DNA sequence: TGTGCCAGCAGTCCTCATACAGGGGCGAAAGAGCAGTACTTC.

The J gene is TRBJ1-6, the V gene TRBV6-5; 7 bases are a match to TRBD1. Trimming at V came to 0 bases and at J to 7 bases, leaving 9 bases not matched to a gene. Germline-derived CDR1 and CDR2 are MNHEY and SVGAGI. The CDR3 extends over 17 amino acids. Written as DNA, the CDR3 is TGTGCCAGCAGTTACTCCAGGGGGGGAAATGTGAATTCACCCCTCCACTTT. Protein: CASSYSRGGNVNSPLHF.

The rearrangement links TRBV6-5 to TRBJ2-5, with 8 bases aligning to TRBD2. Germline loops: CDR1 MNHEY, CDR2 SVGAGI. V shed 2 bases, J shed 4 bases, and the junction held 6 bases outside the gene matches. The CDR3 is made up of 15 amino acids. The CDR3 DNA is TGTGCCAGCAGTTACCCGGGTAGCGGGGTAGAGACCCAGTACTTC. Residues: CASSYPGSGVETQYF.

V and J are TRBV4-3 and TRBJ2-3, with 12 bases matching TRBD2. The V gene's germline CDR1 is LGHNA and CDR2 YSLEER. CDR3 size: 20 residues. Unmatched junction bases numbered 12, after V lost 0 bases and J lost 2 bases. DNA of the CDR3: TGCGCCAGCAGCCAAGATATTCTAGCGGGGGGGCCGGTATACACAGATACGCAGTATTTT. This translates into CASSQDILAGGPVYTDTQYF.

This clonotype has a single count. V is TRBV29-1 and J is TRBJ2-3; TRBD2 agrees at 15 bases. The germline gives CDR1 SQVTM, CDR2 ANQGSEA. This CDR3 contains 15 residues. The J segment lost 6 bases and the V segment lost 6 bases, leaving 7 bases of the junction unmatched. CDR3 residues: CSVSGLAGGADTQYF. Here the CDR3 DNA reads TGCAGCGTGTCGGGACTAGCGGGAGGTGCGGATACGCAGTATTTT.

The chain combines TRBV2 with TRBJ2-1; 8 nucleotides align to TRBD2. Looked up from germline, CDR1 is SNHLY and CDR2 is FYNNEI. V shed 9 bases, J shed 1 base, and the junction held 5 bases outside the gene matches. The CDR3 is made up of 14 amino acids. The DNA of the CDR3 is TGTGCCAGTAAAAGCGGGAGTTCCTACAATGAGCAGTTCTTC. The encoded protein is CASKSGSSYNEQFF.

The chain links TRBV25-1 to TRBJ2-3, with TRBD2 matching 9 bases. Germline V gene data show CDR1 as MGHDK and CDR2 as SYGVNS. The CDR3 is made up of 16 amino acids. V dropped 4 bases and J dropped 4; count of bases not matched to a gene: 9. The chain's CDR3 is CASSARGLAFADTQYF. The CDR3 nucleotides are TGTGCCAGCAGTGCTCGGGGACTAGCTTTCGCAGATACGCAGTATTTT.

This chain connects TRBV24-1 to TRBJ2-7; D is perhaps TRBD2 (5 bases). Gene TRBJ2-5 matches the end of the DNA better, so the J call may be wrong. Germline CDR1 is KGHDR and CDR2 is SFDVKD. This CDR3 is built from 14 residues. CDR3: CATSEAGGSETQYF. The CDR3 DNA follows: TGTGCCACCAGTGAGGCCGGAGGATCGGAGACCCAGTACTTC.